This is a list of T cell receptor beta chains from one sample in a study of T cell responses to AZD1222 COVID-19 vaccine. The assay was immunoSEQ multiplex PCR, and TCRdb's table has in-frame clones only and misses some. The sample contains some 140,000 clones, 86% of which appear only once. The starting material was peripheral blood, obtained on day 0 of MenACWY control vaccination. These receptors were taken from an adult in good health. CDR3s include the opening cysteine and the closing phenylalanine or tryptophan. Fields, in order: J gene, V gene, D gene, clone size, CDR3 DNA, CDR3 protein. D genes are given only for firm matches. Size is stated for part of the rows, as once, few or many counts, or as a class when the clone is expanded.

J: TRBJ2-7; V: TRBV6-2/TRBV6-3; D: TRBD2; size: few; DNA: TGTGCCAGCAGTTACAGGGGCGGGAGGTACCTTAACGAGCAGTACTTC; CDR3: CASSYRGGRYLNEQYF
J: TRBJ1-1; V: TRBV6-5; D: TRBD1; size: -; DNA: TGTGCCAGCAGGGAGACAGGGCTTCTCACTGAAGCTTTCTTT; CDR3: CASRETGLLTEAFF
J: TRBJ1-3; V: TRBV5-1; D: TRBD1; size: few; DNA: TGCGCCAGCAGCTTGGTTACAGGGGCTGGAAACACCATATATTTT; CDR3: CASSLVTGAGNTIYF
J: TRBJ1-2; V: TRBV5-1; D: TRBD1; size: -; DNA: TGCGCCAGCAGCTCTCCTTACAGGGGCGAGACGTCCTACACCTTC; CDR3: CASSSPYRGETSYTF
J: TRBJ1-2; V: TRBV11-2; D: -; size: -; DNA: TGTGCCAGCAGCTTAGATACTAGAGGCTACACCTTC; CDR3: CASSLDTRGYTF
J: TRBJ1-2; V: TRBV12-3/TRBV12-4; D: -; size: -; DNA: TGTGCCAGCAGTACCCAGGGGATCGGTGGCTACACCTTC; CDR3: CASSTQGIGGYTF
J: TRBJ1-3; V: TRBV28; D: TRBD1; size: -; DNA: TGTGCCAGCACTACACAGGGGGTGAACACCATATATTTT; CDR3: CASTTQGVNTIYF
J: TRBJ1-2; V: TRBV6-5; D: -; size: -; DNA: TGTGCCAGCAGTTTGCAAGGAGCCTATGGCTACACCTTC; CDR3: CASSLQGAYGYTF
J: TRBJ1-2; V: TRBV5-6; D: -; size: -; DNA: TGTGCCAGCAGTCTCGTCCAGGGGCAGGACACCTTC; CDR3: CASSLVQGQDTF
J: TRBJ1-6; V: TRBV19; D: -; size: -; DNA: TGTGCCAGTAACAGGGAGTATAATTCACCCCTCCACTTT; CDR3: CASNREYNSPLHF
J: TRBJ2-2; V: TRBV6-1; D: -; size: -; DNA: TGTGCCAGCAGTGAAGTGGGCACCGGGGAGCTGTTTTTT; CDR3: CASSEVGTGELFF
J: TRBJ2-5; V: TRBV7-9; D: -; size: once; DNA: TGTGCCAGCAGCTCAACCCGGGACGGCCGGCAAGAGACCCAGTACTTC; CDR3: CASSSTRDGRQETQYF
J: TRBJ1-6; V: TRBV2; D: TRBD1; size: -; DNA: TGTGCCAGCGCTGGGGAGGGGGCTGGCGGTTCACCCCTCCACTTT; CDR3: CASAGEGAGGSPLHF
J: TRBJ2-2; V: TRBV7-2; D: TRBD2; size: once; DNA: TGTGCCAGCAGCAGGACTAGCGGGGGCGGGGAGCTGTTTTTT; CDR3: CASSRTSGGGELFF
J: TRBJ2-3; V: TRBV30; D: -; size: -; DNA: TGTGCCTGGAGTGTATTACCGCTTGATACGCAGTATTTT; CDR3: CAWSVLPLDTQYF
J: TRBJ1-2; V: TRBV4-2; D: -; size: once; DNA: TGTGCCAGCAGCCAAGATGATCGGGGCCCCTATGGCTACACCTTC; CDR3: CASSQDDRGPYGYTF
J: TRBJ1-1; V: TRBV6-6; D: -; size: -; DNA: TGTGCCAGCAGTTACTCTGGCCCAAGAAGGAACACTGAAGCTTTCTTT; CDR3: CASSYSGPRRNTEAFF
J: TRBJ2-1; V: TRBV3-1/TRBV3-2; D: TRBD2; size: -; DNA: TGTGCCAGCAGCCAAGAGCTAGCGGGGCGAGCGGGAAATGAGCAGTTCTTC; CDR3: CASSQELAGRAGNEQFF
J: TRBJ2-1; V: TRBV28; D: -; size: -; DNA: TGTGCCAGCAGTCCCCTTACGGGGGGCGCCTACAATGAGCAGTTCTTC; CDR3: CASSPLTGGAYNEQFF
J: TRBJ2-7; V: TRBV10-3; D: -; size: -; DNA: TGTGCCATCAGCGCCCCTCAACGGAGCTACGAGCAGTACTTC; CDR3: CAISAPQRSYEQYF
J: TRBJ1-1; V: TRBV12-3/TRBV12-4; D: -; size: -; DNA: TGTGCCACCGAGACCTCACAGGGACTGGAAGCTTTCTTT; CDR3: CATETSQGLEAFF
J: TRBJ1-6; V: TRBV4-1; D: -; size: -; DNA: TGCGCCAGCAGCCAAGATCTTAGGAATTCACCCCTCCACTTT; CDR3: CASSQDLRNSPLHF
J: TRBJ2-2; V: TRBV10-3; D: -; size: -; DNA: TGTGCCATCAGGAGACTTGTCGCCACCGGGGAGCTGTTTTTT; CDR3: CAIRRLVATGELFF
J: TRBJ1-1; V: TRBV12-5; D: -; size: -; DNA: TGTGCTAGTGGTTTGAGGGGGACTGAAGCTTTCTTT; CDR3: CASGLRGTEAFF
J: TRBJ1-3; V: TRBV3-1/TRBV3-2; D: -; size: -; DNA: TGTGCCAGCAGCTCCCACAGGTCCCGCTCTGGAAACACCATATATTTT; CDR3: CASSSHRSRSGNTIYF
J: TRBJ1-2; V: TRBV5-4; D: -; size: -; DNA: TGTGCCAGCAGCTTGGGTGGGTCCTATGGCTACACCTTC; CDR3: CASSLGGSYGYTF
J: TRBJ2-3; V: TRBV5-1; D: -; size: -; DNA: TGCGCCAGCAGTTTTTTCGGGAGCGGGCCGGGCACAGATACGCAGTATTTT; CDR3: CASSFFGSGPGTDTQYF
J: TRBJ1-3; V: TRBV5-1; D: -; size: -; DNA: TGCGCCAGCAGCTTGGGGCAGGGAAACACCATATATTTT; CDR3: CASSLGQGNTIYF
J: TRBJ1-4; V: TRBV19; D: TRBD1; size: -; DNA: TGTGCCAGTAGTACTACAGGGGCAACTAATGAAAAACTGTTTTTT; CDR3: CASSTTGATNEKLFF
J: TRBJ2-5; V: TRBV29-1; D: -; size: few; DNA: TGCAGCGTTGAAGAGCGCCCGAGGGAGACCCAGTACTTC; CDR3: CSVEERPRETQYF
J: TRBJ2-2; V: TRBV5-4; D: -; size: -; DNA: TGTGCCAGCAGGCAACAGGACACCGGGGAGCTGTTTTTT; CDR3: CASRQQDTGELFF
J: TRBJ2-5; V: TRBV5-6; D: -; size: -; DNA: TGTGCCAGCAGCTTGGTCGGGAGAGGGAAAGAGACCCAGTACTTC; CDR3: CASSLVGRGKETQYF
J: TRBJ2-7; V: TRBV9; D: -; size: -; DNA: TGTGCCAGCAGCCCGTTGGGATCCTACGAGCAGTACTTC; CDR3: CASSPLGSYEQYF
J: TRBJ1-3; V: TRBV4-1; D: -; size: -; DNA: TGCGCCAGCAGCCCCGGCGGCTCTGGAAACACCATATATTTT; CDR3: CASSPGGSGNTIYF
J: TRBJ2-2; V: TRBV6-2/TRBV6-3; D: TRBD2; size: -; DNA: TGTGCCAGCAGTTATCTTTTGGCTAGCGGAGTTTACGCGAACACCGGGGAGCTGTTTTTT; CDR3: CASSYLLASGVYANTGELFF
J: TRBJ1-3; V: TRBV10-2; D: -; size: few; DNA: TGCGCCAGCAGTGAGTCTAGGGCCTCTGGAAACACCATATATTTT; CDR3: CASSESRASGNTIYF
J: TRBJ1-2; V: TRBV18; D: -; size: -; DNA: TGTGCCAGCTCACCTATAAGCCAGACAACTTATGGCTACACCTTC; CDR3: CASSPISQTTYGYTF
J: TRBJ2-1; V: TRBV24-1; D: -; size: -; DNA: TGTGCCACCAGCGACAGATGGGCAGGCAATGAGCAGTTCTTC; CDR3: CATSDRWAGNEQFF
J: TRBJ2-7; V: TRBV21-1; D: -; size: -; DNA: TGTGCCAGTACCACAGCAAAGTCATCCTACGAGCAGTACTTC; CDR3: CASTTAKSSYEQYF
J: TRBJ2-2; V: TRBV6-4; D: -; size: -; DNA: TGTGCCAGCAGCACTGATACGAACACCGGGGAGCTGTTTTTT; CDR3: CASSTDTNTGELFF
J: TRBJ2-3; V: TRBV7-2; D: TRBD2; size: few; DNA: TGTGCCAGCAGCCCAAGGACTAGCGGGACAGATACGCAGTATTTT; CDR3: CASSPRTSGTDTQYF
J: TRBJ1-1; V: TRBV6-6; D: -; size: -; DNA: TGTGCCAGCAGTTACGGGATGAACACTGAAGCTTTCTTT; CDR3: CASSYGMNTEAFF
J: TRBJ1-1; V: TRBV29-1; D: -; size: -; DNA: TGCAGCGTCCGAGGGCAGTACGAAGCTTTCTTT; CDR3: CSVRGQYEAFF
J: TRBJ1-3; V: TRBV20-1; D: -; size: -; DNA: TGCAGTGCTGAATCGGGGGACACCATATATTTT; CDR3: CSAESGDTIYF
J: TRBJ2-3; V: TRBV7-2; D: TRBD2; size: -; DNA: TGTGCCAGCAGCTTACGTCCCCCCGGGAGGCTAGCGCTCACAGATACGCAGTATTTT; CDR3: CASSLRPPGRLALTDTQYF
J: TRBJ1-1; V: TRBV18; D: TRBD1; size: -; DNA: TGTGCCAGCTCACCACTTGACAGGGCGGCGGCTTTCTTT; CDR3: CASSPLDRAAAFF
J: TRBJ1-4; V: TRBV20-1; D: TRBD1; size: -; DNA: TGCAGTGCTAGTTACAGGGGGAAGGAAAAACTGTTTTTT; CDR3: CSASYRGKEKLFF